The 29 T cell receptor beta chains reported below all come from one sample, sequenced in a study of T cell responses to AZD1222 COVID-19 vaccine. Here immunoSEQ multiplex PCR was the method, and the copy in TCRdb shows in-frame clones only, minus some. The sample consists of about 120,000 clones, 93% of them appearing once. Here the sequenced sample was peripheral blood, taken 28 days after the second AZD1222 dose. All receptors derive from an adult who received the AZD1222 COVID-19 vaccine.

V and J are TRBV6-1 and TRBJ2-5; TRBD2 agrees at 11 bases. This CDR3 is 16 amino acids long. From germline, CDR1 is MNHNS and CDR2 SASEGT. V dropped 4 bases and J dropped 4; count of bases not matched to a gene: 8. In nucleotides, the CDR3 is TGTGCCAGCAGTGCCCGCGCCGGGACTAGCGGAGAGACCCAGTACTTC. Protein: CASSARAGTSGETQYF.

J is TRBJ1-2 and V is TRBV7-3, with D uncertain. V gave up 5 bases and J gave up 5 bases, with 15 bases separating them. This CDR3 spans 14 amino acids. The germline V gene encodes CDR1 SGHTA and CDR2 FQGTGA. This CDR3 is CASSHNGLLYGYTF. The CDR3 nucleotides are TGTGCCAGCAGCCACAACGGGTTGCTGTATGGCTACACCTTC.

The genes are TRBV15 and TRBJ1-4; no clear D. V lost 5 bases to trimming and J lost 0 bases, with 10 bases between them. Germline V gene data show CDR1 as LNHNV and CDR2 as YYDKDF (reference sequence). The CDR3 consists of 15 residues. The CDR3 DNA follows: TGTGCCACCAGCCCGGATGCCCCAACTAATGAAAAACTGTTTTTT. It is translated as CATSPDAPTNEKLFF.

This clone was counted once. The chain carries TRBV4-1 and TRBJ1-4; TRBD1 might be the D (5 bases). The CDR3 has 14 amino acids. Per germline, CDR1 MGHRA and CDR2 YSYEKL. Trimming removed 4 bases at V and 8 bases at J, with 14 bases between. The CDR3 nucleotides are TGCGCCAGCAGCCCCGGGACTTTTAAGGAAAAACTGTTTTTT. This encodes CASSPGTFKEKLFF.

The chain couples TRBV7-8 to TRBJ2-7, with TRBD2 matching over 9 bases. The CDR3 contains 15 residues. Per the germline V gene, CDR1 is SGHVS and CDR2 is FQNEAQ. Trimming cost V 5 bases and J 3 bases; bases outside gene matches: 8. CDR3 nucleotides: TGTGCCAGCAGCCTGGCAGCGGGGGGATTCTACGAGCAGTACTTC. Amino acids: CASSLAAGGFYEQYF.

This chain connects TRBV12-3 or TRBV12-4 to TRBJ1-2; D gene uncertain. This CDR3 contains 13 residues. V was pared by 6 bases and J by 6 bases, with 14 bases between. In DNA form, the CDR3 reads TGTGCCAGCAGCCCGGGTGTAGGGCATGGCTACACCTTC. Its protein product is CASSPGVGHGYTF.

The chain uses TRBV6-5 and TRBJ1-2, with 10 bases identical to TRBD1. The J segment lost 1 base and the V segment lost 6 bases, leaving 2 bases of the junction unmatched. CDR3 size: 14 residues. Germline assignment: CDR1 MNHEY and CDR2 SVGAGI. The CDR3 spells CASRGQGLNYGYTF. CDR3 sequence (DNA): TGTGCCAGCAGGGGACAGGGGCTTAACTATGGCTACACCTTC.

The chain links TRBV11-2 to TRBJ2-1; 8 bases are a match to TRBD1. The CDR3 totals 15 residues. Germline CDR1 SGHAT, CDR2 FQNNGV. V lost 5 bases and J lost 8; bases outside the gene matches: 11. CDR3 nucleotide sequence: TGTGCCAGCAGCCCCTTATCCGGGACAGGAGATGAGCAGTTCTTC. Protein: CASSPLSGTGDEQFF.

This chain joins TRBV11-2 and TRBJ2-1; D ambiguous. V was shortened by 5 bases and J by 9 bases, with 11 bases between the two germline ends. This CDR3 spans 12 amino acids. Germline lookup yields CDR1 SGHAT and CDR2 FQNNGV. As DNA, the CDR3 is TGTGCCAGCAGCCTGCTAGAGACTGAGCAGTTCTTC. It encodes CASSLLETEQFF.

The V gene is TRBV9, the J gene TRBJ1-6, with TRBD1 identical over 9 bases. Trimming took 3 bases from V and 7 from J; bases not matched to a gene: 5. CDR1 SGDLS and CDR2 YYNGEE come from the germline V gene. This CDR3 region has 15 residues. The CDR3 DNA follows: TGTGCCAGCAGCGGTTCCGGGACAGGGAATTCACCCCTCCACTTT. This sequence encodes CASSGSGTGNSPLHF.

This rearrangement joins TRBV11-2 to TRBJ1-1; D remains unclear. The germline V gene encodes CDR1 SGHAT and CDR2 FQNNGV. This CDR3 spans 13 amino acids. V was pared by 0 bases and J by 5 bases, with 7 bases between. The CDR3 protein is CASSLDPGTEAFF. In nucleotides, the CDR3 is TGTGCCAGCAGCTTAGATCCGGGTACTGAAGCTTTCTTT.

This rearrangement joins TRBV4-1 to TRBJ2-2; 7 nucleotides match TRBD1. Unmatched junction bases numbered 4, after V lost 5 bases and J lost 1 base. This CDR3 has 15 amino acids. Germline CDR1 reads MGHRA; CDR2 reads YSYEKL. The CDR3 protein is CASSFRGRNTGELFF. The CDR3, as DNA: TGCGCCAGCAGCTTCAGGGGGAGGAACACCGGGGAGCTGTTTTTT.

This chain uses TRBV7-2 with TRBJ2-5; D is tentatively TRBD1 or TRBD2 (5 bases each). Germline assignment: CDR1 SGHTA and CDR2 FQGNSA. V lost 3 bases and J lost 4, with 9 bases in between. This CDR3 has 13 residues. This CDR3 reads CASSFGGVETQYF. CDR3 sequence (DNA): TGTGCCAGCAGCTTTGGGGGTGTAGAGACCCAGTACTTC.

V gene TRBV12-3 or TRBV12-4 combines with J gene TRBJ2-5, with 7 bases matching TRBD2. This CDR3 contains 12 residues. V was pared by 10 bases and J by 3 bases, with 5 bases of the junction left unmatched. CDR3 sequence (DNA): TGTGCCACCCGGGGGGAAGAAGAGACCCAGTACTTC. Residues: CATRGEEETQYF.

The genes are TRBV12-3 or TRBV12-4 and TRBJ1-1; D unclear. Between the trimmed V and J ends, which lost 5 bases and 5 bases, there was a span of 9 bases. This CDR3 comprises 12 residues. CDR3 region: CASSRWRTEAFF. CDR3 in DNA: TGTGCCAGCAGTAGGTGGAGGACTGAAGCTTTCTTT.

This chain connects TRBV5-1 to TRBJ2-3, with 9 bases identical to TRBD1. CDR1 SGHRS and CDR2 YFSETQ come from the germline V gene. J lost 3 bases, V lost 3 bases, and 8 bases had no gene match. This CDR3 has 16 residues. CDR3 DNA sequence: TGCGCCAGCAGCTCTTACCGGGACAGGGCAACAGATACGCAGTATTTT. Residues: CASSSYRDRATDTQYF.

The J gene is TRBJ1-5, the V gene TRBV6-2 or TRBV6-3; D not resolved. V dropped 5 bases and J dropped 2 bases, with 13 bases sitting between them. The CDR3 has 15 residues. Germline-derived CDR1 and CDR2 are MNHEY and SVGEGT. CDR3 DNA: TGTGCCAGCAGTGATAGGGTCGGAGGCAATCAGCCCCAGCATTTT. It translates to CASSDRVGGNQPQHF.

V gene TRBV6-2 or TRBV6-3 combines with J gene TRBJ1-2, with D possibly being TRBD1 (5 bases). V lost 2 bases, J lost 2 bases, and 6 bases lay in between. Germline V gene data show CDR1 as MNHEY and CDR2 as SVGEGT. This CDR3 region has 13 residues. The CDR3 spells CASSYEGNYGYTF. CDR3 nucleotides: TGTGCCAGCAGTTACGAGGGGAACTATGGCTACACCTTC.

The rearrangement joins TRBV5-1 to TRBJ1-2; possibly TRBD1 for D (5 bases). Trimming left V 0 bases short and J 5 bases short, with 17 bases between. Per the germline V gene, CDR1 is SGHRS and CDR2 is YFSETQ. The CDR3 length is 16 residues. DNA for the CDR3: TGCGCCAGCAGCTTGGATTCTAGGGAATGGGGGTATGGCTACACCTTC. This encodes CASSLDSREWGYGYTF.

The V gene is TRBV18, the J gene TRBJ1-2; D not resolved. From germline, CDR1 is KGHSH and CDR2 LQKENI. CDR3 length equals 17 residues. V lost 1 base and J lost 0, with 15 bases in between. This CDR3 reads CASSPLPAAGTNYGYTF. CDR3 DNA: TGTGCCAGCTCACCACTTCCGGCGGCCGGAACTAACTATGGCTACACCTTC.

This chain uses TRBV7-9 with TRBJ1-2; no firm D call. With 0 bases removed from V and 7 bases from J, the gap between germline ends came to 6 bases. CDR3 length: 12 residues. Looked up from germline, CDR1 is SEHNR and CDR2 is FQNEAQ (reference sequence). CDR3 sequence (DNA): TGTGCCAGCAGCTTAGCCTCTGGTGGCTACACCTTC. The encoded protein is CASSLASGGYTF.

V gene TRBV15 combines with J gene TRBJ2-5; possibly TRBD2 for D (6 bases). The germline V gene has CDR1 LNHNV and CDR2 YYDKDF (reference sequence). Deletions cut 5 bases from V and 3 bases from J, with 16 bases between. The CDR3 is 15 residues long. The CDR3 loop is CATSGGVGPKETQYF. The CDR3 DNA is TGTGCCACCAGCGGAGGGGTGGGACCCAAAGAGACCCAGTACTTC.

The chain carries TRBV19 and TRBJ1-2, with 9 nucleotides matching TRBD1. Germline CDR1 reads LNHDA; CDR2 reads SQIVND (reference sequence). J was trimmed by 2 bases and V by 3 bases; bases with no gene match: 7. The CDR3 has 16 residues. DNA of the CDR3: TGTGCCAGTAGTATGACAGGGGGACATCTCAACTATGGCTACACCTTC. This codes for CASSMTGGHLNYGYTF.

This rearrangement joins TRBV7-6 to TRBJ1-5, with a weak D call TRBD1 (6 bases). In germline, CDR1 is SGHVS, CDR2 FNYEAQ. The CDR3 sequence is 16 residues long. V was trimmed by 1 base and J by 7 bases, leaving 17 bases between them. The CDR3 nucleotides are TGTGCCAGCAGCTTAGGTCCGGATCAGGGGTGGCAGCCCCAGCATTTT. It codes for CASSLGPDQGWQPQHF.

The chain combines TRBV30 with TRBJ1-2; D unclear. Germline V gene sequence: CDR1 GTSNPN, CDR2 SVGIG (reference sequence). This CDR3 is built from 12 residues. V was clipped by 5 bases and J by 0 bases, with 7 bases between them. CDR3 sequence (DNA): TGTGCCTGGGGGCTTACTAACTATGGCTACACCTTC. It is translated as CAWGLTNYGYTF.

The chain uses TRBV4-2 and TRBJ2-5, with unresolved D. Per the germline V gene, CDR1 is LGHNA and CDR2 is YNFKEQ. Trimming removed 4 bases from V and 2 bases from J, with 8 bases in between. This CDR3 contains 13 residues. This CDR3 is CASSLSGQETQYF. The CDR3 region has the DNA TGTGCCAGCAGCCTTTCGGGTCAAGAGACCCAGTACTTC.

The chain combines TRBV9 with TRBJ2-2; 8 bases are shared with TRBD1. The germline gives CDR1 SGDLS, CDR2 YYNGEE. The junction had 4 bases not matched to a gene; V was cut back by 0 bases and J by 6 bases. The CDR3 runs 15 residues. The CDR3 sequence is CASSVAGQGSGELFF. The CDR3 bases are TGTGCCAGCAGCGTAGCAGGACAGGGATCCGGGGAGCTGTTTTTT.

This chain joins TRBV12-3 or TRBV12-4 and TRBJ2-7; D remains ambiguous. V lost 6 bases to trimming and J lost 3 bases, with 9 bases between them. This CDR3 region has 12 residues. The CDR3 DNA reads TGTGCCAGCAGCGAGAACCGCTACGAGCAGTACTTC. Residues: CASSENRYEQYF.

The V call is TRBV2, the J call TRBJ1-2; the match to TRBD1 covers 9 bases. Germline V lookup: CDR1 SNHLY, CDR2 FYNNEI. This CDR3 spans 14 amino acids. J gave up 5 bases and V 6 bases, and 7 bases lay outside the gene matches. The DNA of the CDR3 is TGTGCCAGCAGGAAGACCGGGACAGGGTATGGCTACACCTTC. Its translation: CASRKTGTGYGYTF. Full variable domain (missing parts from reference TRBV2 and TRBJ1-2): EPEVTQTPSHQVTQMGQEVILRCVPISNHLYFYWYRQILGQKVEFLVSFYNNEISEKSEIFDDQFSVERPDGSNFTLKIRSTKLEDSAMYFCASRKTGTGYGYTFGSGTRLTVV.